Sequencing of this TCR beta chain was carried out in a study of blood T cells in healthy people across ages. Samples had at least 7 million PBMCs isolated from them. The ends were cut back, 8 bases at V and 5 bases at J, with 21 bases in the middle. Germline CDR1 is KGHSH and CDR2 is LQKENI. CDR3 length: 15 residues. With a J-beta primer mix and a sample-barcoded 5' primer, a second PCR ran roughly 6 to 11 cycles. TCRdb re-analysed the 5' RACE reads in MiXCR, keeping a single row per CDR3 protein. Here the sample spans around 690,000 distinct CDR3 sequences, 58% being singletons. The receptor was derived from a man in his 60s in good health. The chain employs TRBV18 and TRBJ1-1; unclear D gene. The sequenced material came from blood. The CDR3 sequence: CASRQAGVASTEAFF. The DNA for the CDR3 is TGTGCCAGCCGCCAAGCCGGGGTTGCTTCGACTGAAGCTTTCTTT.